What follows describes a single T cell receptor (beta chain). Compared with germline, one end of the junction differs, possibly owing to a read error. These data come from a study of blood T cell repertoires in COVID-19. Study details: PBMCs, B-cell-depleted T cells, or T cells were the source of the cDNA or gDNA that made up the material.

Germline V gene sequence: CDR1 LGHDT, CDR2 YNNKEL (reference sequence). The CDR3 loop spans 15 amino acids. In the source study's methods: Estimated nucleated cell counts came from reference gene primer amplification. The protocol was immunoSEQ multiplex PCR, while the TCRdb copy is restricted to in-frame clones and leaves out a portion. Clone size and the V and J calls come from that table; the DNA yielded D and trimming. The sample records about 67,000 clones, approximately 75% being singletons. Source material: peripheral blood. The sequence was obtained from a woman in her fifties or sixties with acute or convalescent COVID-19. The chain couples TRBV3-1 (or the pseudogene TRBV3-2) to TRBJ2-1; TRBD2 matches at 7 bases. CDR3 DNA: TGTGCCAGCAGCGAAGAGCGGGGAGCTTACAATGAGCAGTTCTTC. It encodes CASSEERGAYNEQFF.